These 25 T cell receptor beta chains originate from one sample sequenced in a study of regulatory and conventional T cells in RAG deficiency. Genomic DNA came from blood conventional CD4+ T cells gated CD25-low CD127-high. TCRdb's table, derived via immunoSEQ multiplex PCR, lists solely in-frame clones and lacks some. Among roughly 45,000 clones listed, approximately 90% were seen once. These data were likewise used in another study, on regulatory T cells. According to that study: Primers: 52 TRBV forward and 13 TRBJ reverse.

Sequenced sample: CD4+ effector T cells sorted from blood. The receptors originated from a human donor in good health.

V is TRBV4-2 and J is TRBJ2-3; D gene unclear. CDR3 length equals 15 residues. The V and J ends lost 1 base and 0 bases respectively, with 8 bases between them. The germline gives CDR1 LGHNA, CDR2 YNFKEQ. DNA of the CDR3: TGTGCCAGCAGCCAAGCTGGAACTAGCACAGATACGCAGTATTTT. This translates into CASSQAGTSTDTQYF.

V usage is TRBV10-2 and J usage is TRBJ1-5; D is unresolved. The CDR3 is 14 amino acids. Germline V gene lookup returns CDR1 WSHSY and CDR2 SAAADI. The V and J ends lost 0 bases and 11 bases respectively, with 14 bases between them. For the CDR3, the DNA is TGCGCCAGCAGTGAGTCGTCGAGCAAACTGGCCCAGCATTTT. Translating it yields CASSESSSKLAQHF.

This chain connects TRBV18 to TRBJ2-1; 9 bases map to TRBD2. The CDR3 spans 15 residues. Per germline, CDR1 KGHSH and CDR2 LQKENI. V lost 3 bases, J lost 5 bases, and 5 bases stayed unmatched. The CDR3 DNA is TGTGCCAGCTCACCCGTGACTAGCGGCAACAATGAGCAGTTCTTC. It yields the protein CASSPVTSGNNEQFF.

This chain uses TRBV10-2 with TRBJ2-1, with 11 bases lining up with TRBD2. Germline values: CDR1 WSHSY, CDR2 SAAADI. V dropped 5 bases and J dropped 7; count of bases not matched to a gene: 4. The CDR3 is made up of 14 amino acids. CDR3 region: CASSLAGGGNEQFF. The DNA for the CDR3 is TGCGCCAGCAGTCTAGCGGGGGGAGGGAATGAGCAGTTCTTC.

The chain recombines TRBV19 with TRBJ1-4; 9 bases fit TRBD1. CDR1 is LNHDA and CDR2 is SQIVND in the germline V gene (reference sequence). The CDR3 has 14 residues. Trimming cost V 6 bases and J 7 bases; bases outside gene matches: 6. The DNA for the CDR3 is TGTGCCAGTAGATCGACAGGGGGTGGTGAAAAACTGTTTTTT. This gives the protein CASRSTGGGEKLFF.

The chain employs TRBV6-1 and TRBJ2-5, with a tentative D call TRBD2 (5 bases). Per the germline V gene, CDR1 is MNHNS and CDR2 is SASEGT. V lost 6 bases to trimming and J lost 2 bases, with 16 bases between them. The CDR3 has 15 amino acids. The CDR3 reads CASSLGLMPQETQYF. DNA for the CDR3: TGTGCCAGCAGCCTAGGACTTATGCCTCAAGAGACCCAGTACTTC.

CDR3 DNA: TGCGCCAGCAGCTTGTTTACGGGGGAGGAGACCCAGTACTTC. Translation gives CASSLFTGEETQYF. This chain joins TRBV5-1 and TRBJ2-5; weak D call: TRBD2 (6 bases). CDR1 is SGHRS, CDR2 YFSETQ, per germline. V was shortened by 1 base and J by 5 bases, with 12 bases between the two germline ends. The CDR3 contains 14 residues.

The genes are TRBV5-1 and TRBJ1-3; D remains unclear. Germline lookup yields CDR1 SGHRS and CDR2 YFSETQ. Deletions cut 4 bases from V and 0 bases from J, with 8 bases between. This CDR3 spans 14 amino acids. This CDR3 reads CASSVGNSGNTIYF. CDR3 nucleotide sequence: TGCGCCAGCAGCGTGGGAAACTCTGGAAACACCATATATTTT.

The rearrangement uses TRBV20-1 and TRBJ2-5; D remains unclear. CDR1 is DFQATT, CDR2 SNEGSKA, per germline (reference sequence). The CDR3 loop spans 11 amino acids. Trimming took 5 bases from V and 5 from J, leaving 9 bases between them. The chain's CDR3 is CSAQPGETQYF. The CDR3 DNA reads TGCAGTGCTCAGCCTGGGGAGACCCAGTACTTC.

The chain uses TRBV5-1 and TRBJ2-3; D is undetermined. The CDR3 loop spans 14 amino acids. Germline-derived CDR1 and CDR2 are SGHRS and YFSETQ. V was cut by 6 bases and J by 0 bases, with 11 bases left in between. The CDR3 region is CASKLIFSTDTQYF. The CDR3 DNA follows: TGCGCCAGCAAGCTGATATTTAGCACAGATACGCAGTATTTT.

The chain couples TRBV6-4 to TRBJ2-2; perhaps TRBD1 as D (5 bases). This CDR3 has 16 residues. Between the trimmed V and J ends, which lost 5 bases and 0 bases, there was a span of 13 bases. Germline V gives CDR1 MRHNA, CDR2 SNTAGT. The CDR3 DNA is TGTGCCAGCAGTCGAACGATAGGGGCGAACACCGGGGAGCTGTTTTTT. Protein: CASSRTIGANTGELFF.

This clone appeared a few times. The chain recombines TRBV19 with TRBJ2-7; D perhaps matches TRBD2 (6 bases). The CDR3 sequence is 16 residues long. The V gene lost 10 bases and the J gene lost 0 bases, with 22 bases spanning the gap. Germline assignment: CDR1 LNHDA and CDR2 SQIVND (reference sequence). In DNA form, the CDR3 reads TGTGCCACAAGAACAACGGGGGACGGGACCTCCTACGAGCAGTACTTC. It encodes CATRTTGDGTSYEQYF.

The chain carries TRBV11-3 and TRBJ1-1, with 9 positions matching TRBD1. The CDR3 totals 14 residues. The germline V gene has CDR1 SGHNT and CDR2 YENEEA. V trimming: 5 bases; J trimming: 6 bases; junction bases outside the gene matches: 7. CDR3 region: CASSTGTGLPEAFF. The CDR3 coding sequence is TGTGCCAGCAGCACCGGGACAGGGCTTCCTGAAGCTTTCTTT.

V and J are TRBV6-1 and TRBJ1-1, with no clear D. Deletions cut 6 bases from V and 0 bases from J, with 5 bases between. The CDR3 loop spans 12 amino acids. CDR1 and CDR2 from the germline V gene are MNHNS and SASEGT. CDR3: CASSGLNTEAFF. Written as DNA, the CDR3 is TGTGCCAGCAGCGGTCTGAACACTGAAGCTTTCTTT.

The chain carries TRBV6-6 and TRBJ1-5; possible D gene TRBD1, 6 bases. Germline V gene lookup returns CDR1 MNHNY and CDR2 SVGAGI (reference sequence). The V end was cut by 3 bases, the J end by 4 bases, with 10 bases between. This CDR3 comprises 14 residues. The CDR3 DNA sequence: TGTGCCAGCAGTTATGGACAGTCGAATCAGCCCCAGCATTTT. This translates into CASSYGQSNQPQHF.

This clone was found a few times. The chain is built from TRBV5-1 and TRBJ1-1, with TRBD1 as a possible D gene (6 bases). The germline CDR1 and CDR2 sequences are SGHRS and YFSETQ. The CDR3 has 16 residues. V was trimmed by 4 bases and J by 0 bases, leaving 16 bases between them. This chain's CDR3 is CASSMRGGSMNTEAFF. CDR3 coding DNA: TGCGCCAGCAGCATGAGGGGGGGTTCCATGAACACTGAAGCTTTCTTT.

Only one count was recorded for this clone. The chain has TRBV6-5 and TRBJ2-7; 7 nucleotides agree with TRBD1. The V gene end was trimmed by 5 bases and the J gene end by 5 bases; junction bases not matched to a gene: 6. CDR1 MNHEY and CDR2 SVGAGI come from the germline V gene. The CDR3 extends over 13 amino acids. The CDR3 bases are TGTGCCAGCAGTGAGACAGGGCTCCACGAGCAGTACTTC. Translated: CASSETGLHEQYF.

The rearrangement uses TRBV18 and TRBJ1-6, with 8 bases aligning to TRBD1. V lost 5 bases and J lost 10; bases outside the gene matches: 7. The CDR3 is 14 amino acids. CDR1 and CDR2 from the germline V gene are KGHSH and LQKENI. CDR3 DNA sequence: TGTGCCAGCTCATTGGACAGGGAACGCTCACCCCTCCACTTT. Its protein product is CASSLDRERSPLHF.

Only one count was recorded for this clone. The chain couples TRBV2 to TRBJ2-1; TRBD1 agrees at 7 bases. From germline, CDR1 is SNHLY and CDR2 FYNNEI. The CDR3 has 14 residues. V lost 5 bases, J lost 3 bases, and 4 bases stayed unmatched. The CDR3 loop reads CASSSWDSYNEQFF. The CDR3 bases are TGTGCCAGCAGTTCCTGGGACAGCTACAATGAGCAGTTCTTC.

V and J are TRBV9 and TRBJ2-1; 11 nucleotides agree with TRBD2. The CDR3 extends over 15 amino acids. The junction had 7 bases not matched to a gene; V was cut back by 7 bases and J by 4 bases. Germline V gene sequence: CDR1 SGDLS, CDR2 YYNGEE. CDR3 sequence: CASGEGLAEYNEQFF. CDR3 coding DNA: TGTGCCAGCGGCGAGGGACTAGCGGAATACAATGAGCAGTTCTTC.

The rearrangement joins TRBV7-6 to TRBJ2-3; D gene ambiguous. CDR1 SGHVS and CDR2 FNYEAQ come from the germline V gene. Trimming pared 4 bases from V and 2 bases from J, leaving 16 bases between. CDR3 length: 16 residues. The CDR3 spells CASSSSPYRDTDTQYF. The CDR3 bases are TGTGCCAGCAGCTCTTCCCCCTACAGAGACACAGATACGCAGTATTTT.

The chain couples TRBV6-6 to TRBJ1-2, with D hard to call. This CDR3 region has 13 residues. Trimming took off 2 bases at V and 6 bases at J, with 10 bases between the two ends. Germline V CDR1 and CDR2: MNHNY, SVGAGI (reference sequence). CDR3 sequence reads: CASSYLPRDGYTF. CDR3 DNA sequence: TGTGCCAGCAGTTACCTGCCCCGAGATGGCTACACCTTC.

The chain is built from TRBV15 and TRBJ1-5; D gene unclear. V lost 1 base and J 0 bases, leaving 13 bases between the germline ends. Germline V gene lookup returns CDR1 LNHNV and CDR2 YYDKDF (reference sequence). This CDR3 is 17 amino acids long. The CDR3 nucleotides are TGTGCCACCAGCAGAGGCCTACAAGACTTTAGCAATCAGCCCCAGCATTTT. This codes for CATSRGLQDFSNQPQHF.

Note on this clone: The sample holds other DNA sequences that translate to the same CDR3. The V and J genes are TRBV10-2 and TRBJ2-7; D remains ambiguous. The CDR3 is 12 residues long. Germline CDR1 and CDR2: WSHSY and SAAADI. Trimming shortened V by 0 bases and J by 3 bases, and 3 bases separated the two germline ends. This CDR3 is CASSESGYEQYF. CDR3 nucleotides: TGCGCCAGCAGTGAGTCTGGCTACGAGCAGTACTTC.

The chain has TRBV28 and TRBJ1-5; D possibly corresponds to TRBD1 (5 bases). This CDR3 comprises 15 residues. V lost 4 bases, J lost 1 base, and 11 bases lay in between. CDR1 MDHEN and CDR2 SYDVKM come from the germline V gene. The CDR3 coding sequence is TGTGCCAGCAGTTATGGGGGTAGAAGCAATCAGCCCCAGCATTTT. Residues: CASSYGGRSNQPQHF.